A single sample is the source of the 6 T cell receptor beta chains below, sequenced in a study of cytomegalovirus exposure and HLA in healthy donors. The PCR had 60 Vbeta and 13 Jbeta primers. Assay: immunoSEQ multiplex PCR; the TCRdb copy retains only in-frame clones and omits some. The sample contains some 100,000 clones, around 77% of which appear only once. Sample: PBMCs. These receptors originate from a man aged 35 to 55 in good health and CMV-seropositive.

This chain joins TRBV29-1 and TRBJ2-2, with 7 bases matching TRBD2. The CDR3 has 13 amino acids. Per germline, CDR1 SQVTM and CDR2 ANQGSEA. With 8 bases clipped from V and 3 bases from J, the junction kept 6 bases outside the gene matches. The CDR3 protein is CSIGGEDTGELFF. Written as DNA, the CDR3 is TGCAGCATTGGGGGGGAGGACACCGGGGAGCTGTTTTTT.

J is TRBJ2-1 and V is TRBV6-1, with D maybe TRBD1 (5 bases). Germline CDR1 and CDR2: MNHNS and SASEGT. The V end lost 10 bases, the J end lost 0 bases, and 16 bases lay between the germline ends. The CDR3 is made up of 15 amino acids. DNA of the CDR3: TGTGCCATCGCAGGGCCCCTAAGCTCCTACAATGAGCAGTTCTTC. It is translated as CAIAGPLSSYNEQFF.

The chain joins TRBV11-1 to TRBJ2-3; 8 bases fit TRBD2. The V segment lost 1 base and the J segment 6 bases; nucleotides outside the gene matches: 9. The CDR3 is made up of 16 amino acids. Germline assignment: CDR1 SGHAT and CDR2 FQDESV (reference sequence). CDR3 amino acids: CASSLEGREGVDTQYF. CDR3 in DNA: TGTGCCAGCAGCTTAGAGGGCCGGGAGGGGGTGGATACGCAGTATTTT. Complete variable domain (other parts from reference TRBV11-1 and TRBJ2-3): EAEVAQSPRYKITEKSQAVAFWCDPISGHATLYWYRQILGQGPELLVQFQDESVVDDSQLPKDRFSAERLKGVDSTLKIQPAELGDSAMYLCASSLEGREGVDTQYFGPGTRLTVL.

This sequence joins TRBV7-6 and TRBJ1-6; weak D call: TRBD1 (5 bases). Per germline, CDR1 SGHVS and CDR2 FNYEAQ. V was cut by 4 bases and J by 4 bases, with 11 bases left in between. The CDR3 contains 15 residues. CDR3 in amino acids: CASSSSGLYNSPLHF. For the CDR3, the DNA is TGTGCCAGCAGCTCGTCGGGACTGTATAATTCACCCCTCCACTTT.

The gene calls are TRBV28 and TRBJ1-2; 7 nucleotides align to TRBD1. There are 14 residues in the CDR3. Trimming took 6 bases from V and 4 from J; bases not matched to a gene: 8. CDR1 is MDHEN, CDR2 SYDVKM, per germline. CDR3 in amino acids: CASRTGQSIYGYTF. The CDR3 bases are TGTGCCAGCAGGACGGGACAGAGCATCTATGGCTACACCTTC.

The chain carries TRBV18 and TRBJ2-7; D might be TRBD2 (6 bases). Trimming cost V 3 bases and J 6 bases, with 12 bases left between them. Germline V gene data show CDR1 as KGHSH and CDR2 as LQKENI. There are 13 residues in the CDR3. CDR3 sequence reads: CASSPRDGGEQYF. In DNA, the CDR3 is TGTGCCAGCTCACCCCGGGACGGGGGCGAGCAGTACTTC.